Many counts were recorded for the clone carrying this TCR beta chain. As yet, its antigen is unknown. Three rounds of nested PCR, following a modified ARM-PCR protocol, produced the TCRbeta library. Via MiXCR, TCRdb re-called the multiplex PCR reads, giving one row per CDR3 protein. This sample carries under 150,000 distinct CDR3 sequences, around 65% of them seen once, and the ten largest clones take 15% to 20%. The data originate from a study of tumor and adjacent non-tumor tissue in lung cancer. Background on the study: Patients were aged roughly 30 to 76, 10 men and about five women, stage I to III. Study results and caveats: Significantly higher TCR diversity was found in tumor than normal lung.

No cell sorting was done before RNA was extracted from the tissue. The CDR3 contains 13 residues. The V end lost 1 base, the J end lost 4 bases, and 7 bases lay between the germline ends. Germline V gene lookup returns CDR1 LNHNV and CDR2 YYDKDF (reference sequence). V usage is TRBV15 and J usage is TRBJ2-5; D ambiguous. The sequence derives from a man aged 55 to 70 with small cell lung cancer. Sequenced: lung tumor tissue. The CDR3 loop reads CATSRVGGETQYF. As DNA, the CDR3 is TGTGCCACCAGCAGAGTAGGCGGAGAGACCCAGTACTTC.